This T cell receptor beta chain was sequenced in a study of cytomegalovirus exposure and HLA in healthy donors. Germline V gene lookup returns CDR1 ENHRY and CDR2 SYGVKD. Between the trimmed V and J ends, which lost 4 bases and 3 bases, there was a span of 6 bases. CDR3 length equals 12 residues. The PCR had 60 Vbeta and 13 Jbeta primers. TCRdb's copy holds only in-frame clones and misses some; the assay was immunoSEQ multiplex PCR. This sample has about 150,000 clones; around 74% occur once, and the top ten carry roughly 6%. This clone has only a few counts. The sample taken for sequencing was PBMCs. The genes are TRBV10-3 and TRBJ2-5; D might be TRBD1 (5 bases). The receptor's source is a man aged 50 or older in good health and CMV-seropositive. The CDR3 nucleotides read TGTGCCATCAGTGGGGGCGAAGAGACCCAGTACTTC. Its protein is CAISGGEETQYF.